These 10 T cell receptor beta chains originate from one sample sequenced in a study of CD8 T cells in ankylosing spondylitis. Each CDR3 protein gets one entry after TCRdb re-called the 5' RACE reads with MiXCR. Altogether under 300,000 distinct CDR3 sequences are present, roughly 10% being singletons, with the ten largest covering less than 7%. Sequenced input: blood, either unsorted or a sorted T cell fraction (not recorded which). The receptor set was obtained from a male donor with ankylosing spondylitis or in good health (not recorded which).

This clonotype has at least ten counts. The V call is TRBV27, the J call TRBJ2-1; TRBD1 aligns across 7 bases. This CDR3 contains 14 residues. Per the germline V gene, CDR1 is MNHEY and CDR2 is SMNVEV (reference sequence). Germline trimming cut 3 bases from V and 5 bases from J; bases unmatched to any gene: 4. The CDR3 DNA is TGTGCCAGCAGTTTCGGACAGGTGGACAATGAGCAGTTCTTC. Protein: CASSFGQVDNEQFF.

Many counts were recorded for this clonotype. This chain links TRBV5-1 with TRBJ2-2; D is undetermined. Germline CDR1 reads SGHRS; CDR2 reads YFSETQ. The CDR3 has 14 amino acids. V was pared by 0 bases and J by 6 bases, with 9 bases between. The CDR3 here is CASSLVTDPGELFF. DNA for the CDR3: TGCGCCAGCAGCTTGGTCACAGACCCCGGGGAGCTGTTTTTT.

The chain has TRBV7-2 and TRBJ2-1; 7 nucleotides agree with TRBD1. The trim removed 1 base at V and 2 bases at J, leaving 2 bases unmatched. CDR3 size: 15 residues. Germline V CDR1 and CDR2: SGHTA, FQGNSA. This CDR3 is CASSLEGAPYNEQFF. CDR3 in DNA: TGTGCCAGCAGCTTAGAGGGGGCTCCCTACAATGAGCAGTTCTTC.

This clonotype was seen a few times. The chain recombines TRBV29-1 with TRBJ1-5; D ambiguous. The CDR3 has 13 residues. Trimming cost V 5 bases and J 5 bases, with 13 bases left between them. The V gene's germline CDR1 is SQVTM and CDR2 ANQGSEA. The CDR3 is CSVSEGRHQPQHF. CDR3 DNA sequence: TGCAGCGTTTCTGAGGGTAGGCATCAGCCCCAGCATTTT. The full variable domain, rest sourced from reference TRBV29-1 and TRBJ1-5, is SAVISQKPSRDICQRGTSLTIQCQVDSQVTMMFWYRQQPGQSLTLIATANQGSEATYESGFVIDKFPISRPNLTFSTLTVSNMSPEDSSIYLCSVSEGRHQPQHFGDGTRLSIL.

This clonotype was observed many times. This chain joins TRBV5-1 and TRBJ2-1, with a possible D match to TRBD2 (6 bases). CDR1 is SGHRS and CDR2 is YFSETQ in the germline V gene. CDR3 size: 19 residues. V lost 1 base and J lost 0, with 20 bases in between. The CDR3 DNA is TGCGCCAGCAGCTTGACGTCGAGGGTTAGCGGAGACTCCTACAATGAGCAGTTCTTC. This gives the protein CASSLTSRVSGDSYNEQFF.

This clonotype was counted at least ten times. This chain connects TRBV4-1 to TRBJ2-5; D remains unclear. The ends were cut back, 2 bases at V and 2 bases at J, with 9 bases in the middle. This CDR3 spans 14 amino acids. Germline CDR1 and CDR2: MGHRA and YSYEKL. Here the CDR3 reads CASSQPWGQETQYF. CDR3 DNA: TGCGCCAGCAGCCAACCATGGGGACAAGAGACCCAGTACTTC.

The table lists this clonotype with many counts. The chain has TRBV24-1 and TRBJ1-1; TRBD1 is a possible D gene (5 bases). This CDR3 region has 13 residues. V lost 10 bases and J lost 5, with 16 bases in between. Germline CDR1 and CDR2: KGHDR and SFDVKD. CDR3 sequence reads: CATRENGGTEAFF. The CDR3 DNA reads TGTGCCACTCGGGAAAACGGGGGAACTGAAGCTTTCTTT.

This clonotype was counted a few times. The gene calls are TRBV5-1 and TRBJ2-1, with TRBD2 matching 9 bases. The germline V gene encodes CDR1 SGHRS and CDR2 YFSETQ. The CDR3 runs 17 residues. V dropped 4 bases and J dropped 9; count of bases not matched to a gene: 17. This CDR3 is CASSAKLAGRDVREQFF. The CDR3 DNA reads TGCGCCAGCAGCGCCAAGCTAGCGGGAAGGGATGTTCGTGAGCAGTTCTTC.

This clonotype came up a few times. The CDR3 DNA sequence: TGCGCCAGCAGCTTTCTTATTTCGGCCACCGGGGGCACTGGGGCCAACGTCCTGACTTTC. Translated, it gives CASSFLISATGGTGANVLTF. The chain employs TRBV5-1 and TRBJ2-6, with D perhaps given as TRBD1 or TRBD2 (6 bases each). CDR1 is SGHRS, CDR2 YFSETQ, per germline. The CDR3 length is 20 residues. Trimming took 2 bases from V and 2 from J, leaving 23 bases between them.

V and J are TRBV30 and TRBJ2-3, with D unclear. The CDR3 is made up of 12 amino acids. Germline V lookup: CDR1 GTSNPN, CDR2 SVGIG (reference sequence). V lost 0 bases and J lost 5, with 6 bases in between. The CDR3 sequence: CAWSVHRDTQYF. CDR3 coding DNA: TGTGCCTGGAGTGTACACCGAGATACGCAGTATTTT.